This TCR beta chain was identified in a study of blood T cell repertoires in COVID-19. Clones were read by immunoSEQ multiplex PCR, and TCRdb kept only the in-frame ones, dropping some. The sample yields approximately 250,000 clones, around four fifths seen once. Germline V CDR1 and CDR2: SNHLY, FYNNEI. With V trimmed by 6 bases and J by 5 bases, 6 bases remained unmatched. CDR3 size: 14 residues. The V gene is TRBV2, the J gene TRBJ2-5, with TRBD2 identical over 10 bases. The TCR comes from a woman aged 55-69 years with active or convalescent COVID-19. Sequenced input: peripheral blood. The CDR3: CASSSGGARETQYF. DNA of the CDR3: TGTGCCAGCAGCAGCGGGGGGGCCCGGGAGACCCAGTACTTC.